This T cell receptor beta chain emerged from a study of blood T cell repertoires in COVID-19. Overall study: Both acute and convalescent COVID-19 samples were obtained from the United States, Italy and Spain. From T cells, B-cell-depleted T cells, or PBMCs came the material, which was cDNA or gDNA.

Original handling: Reference gene primer amplification in the assay estimated nucleated cell counts. Profiled with immunoSEQ multiplex PCR; TCRdb holds only in-frame clones, not every one. D and trimming come from the DNA, and the V and J calls and clone size come from that table. The sample includes over 300,000 clones, around 87% of them seen just once. This CDR3 contains 12 residues. The germline gives CDR1 MNHEY, CDR2 SVGAGI. The rearrangement links TRBV6-5 to TRBJ1-1; D is ambiguous. The sequence was collected from a man aged 18-30 years with active or convalescent COVID-19. Sequenced input: peripheral blood. The CDR3: CVTRRFATEAFF. The CDR3 DNA follows: TGTGTCACCCGGCGGTTTGCCACTGAAGCTTTCTTT.